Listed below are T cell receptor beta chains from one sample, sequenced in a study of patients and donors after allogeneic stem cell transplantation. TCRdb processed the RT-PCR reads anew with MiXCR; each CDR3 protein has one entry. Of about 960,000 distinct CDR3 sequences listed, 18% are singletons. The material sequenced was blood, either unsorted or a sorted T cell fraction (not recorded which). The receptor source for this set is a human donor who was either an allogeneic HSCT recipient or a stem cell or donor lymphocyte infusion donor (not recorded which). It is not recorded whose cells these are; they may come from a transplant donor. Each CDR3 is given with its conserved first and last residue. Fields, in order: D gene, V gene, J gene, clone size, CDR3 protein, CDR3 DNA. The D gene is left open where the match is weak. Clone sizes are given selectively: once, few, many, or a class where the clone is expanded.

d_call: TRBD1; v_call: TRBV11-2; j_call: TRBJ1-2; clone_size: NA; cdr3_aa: CASSLGFGWQGGSGYTF; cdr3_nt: TGTGCCAGCAGCTTAGGGTTTGGGTGGCAAGGGGGCTCTGGCTACACCTTC
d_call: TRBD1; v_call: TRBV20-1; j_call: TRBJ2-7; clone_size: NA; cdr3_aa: CSAGDQGVLYEQYF; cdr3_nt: TGCAGTGCTGGAGACCAGGGGGTGCTATACGAGCAGTACTTC
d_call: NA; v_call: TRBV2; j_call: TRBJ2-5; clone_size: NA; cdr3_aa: CASSGVEGGGRQETQYF; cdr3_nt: TGTGCCAGCAGTGGGGTCGAAGGCGGGGGCCGCCAAGAGACCCAGTACTTC
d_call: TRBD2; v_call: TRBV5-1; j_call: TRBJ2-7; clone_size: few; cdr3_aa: CASSLERAGDGEQYF; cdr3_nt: TGCGCCAGCAGCTTGGAGCGAGCGGGAGACGGCGAGCAGTACTTC
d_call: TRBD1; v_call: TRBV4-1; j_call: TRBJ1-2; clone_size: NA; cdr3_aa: CASRPWTGPINYGYTF; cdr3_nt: TGCGCCAGCAGGCCCTGGACAGGGCCCATCAACTATGGCTACACCTTC
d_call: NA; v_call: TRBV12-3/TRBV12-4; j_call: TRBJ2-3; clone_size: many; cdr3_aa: CASRGPSTDTQYF; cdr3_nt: TGTGCCAGCAGGGGGCCTAGCACAGATACGCAGTATTTT
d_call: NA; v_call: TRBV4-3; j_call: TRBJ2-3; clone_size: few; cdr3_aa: CASSLRLLSGDPQYF; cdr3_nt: TGCGCCAGCAGCCTGAGGCTCCTTTCCGGGGATCCGCAGTATTTT
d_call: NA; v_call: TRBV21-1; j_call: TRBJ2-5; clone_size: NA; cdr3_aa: CASNNGTAGGLLETQYF; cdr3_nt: TGTGCCAGCAACAACGGGACGGCAGGGGGCCTGTTGGAGACCCAGTACTTC
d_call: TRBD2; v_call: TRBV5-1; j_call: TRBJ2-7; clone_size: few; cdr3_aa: CASSEPSGRGLVGEQYF; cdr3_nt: TGCGCCAGCAGCGAACCTAGCGGGAGGGGACTTGTGGGCGAGCAGTACTTC
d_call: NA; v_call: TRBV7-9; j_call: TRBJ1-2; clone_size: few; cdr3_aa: CASSLGQAYYGYTF; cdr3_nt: TGTGCCAGCAGCTTAGGACAGGCTTACTATGGCTACACCTTC
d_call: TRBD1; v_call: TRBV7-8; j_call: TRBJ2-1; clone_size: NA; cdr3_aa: CASSAALRTGQNEQFF; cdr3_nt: TGTGCCAGCAGCGCTGCCCTAAGGACAGGGCAGAATGAGCAGTTCTTC
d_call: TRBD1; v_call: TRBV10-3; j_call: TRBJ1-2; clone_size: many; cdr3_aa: CAISGTGHGYTF; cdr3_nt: TGTGCCATCTCCGGGACAGGGCATGGCTACACCTTC
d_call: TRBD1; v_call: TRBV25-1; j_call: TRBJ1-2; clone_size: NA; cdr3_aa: CASSPRQGPNYGYTF; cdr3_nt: TGTGCCAGCAGTCCGCGACAGGGTCCTAACTATGGCTACACCTTC
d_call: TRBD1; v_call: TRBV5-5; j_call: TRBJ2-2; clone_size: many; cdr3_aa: CASSPRTGVTGELFF; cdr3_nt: TGTGCCAGCAGCCCGAGGACAGGGGTCACCGGGGAGCTGTTTTTT
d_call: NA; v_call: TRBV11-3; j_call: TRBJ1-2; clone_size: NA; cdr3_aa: CASSLAGVSYGYTF; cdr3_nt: TGTGCCAGCAGCTTAGCTGGGGTTAGCTATGGCTACACCTTC
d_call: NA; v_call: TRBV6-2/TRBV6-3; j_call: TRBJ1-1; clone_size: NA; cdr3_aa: CASSYPIPTRVAEAFF; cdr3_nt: TGTGCCAGCAGTTACCCCATCCCCACTCGGGTGGCTGAAGCTTTCTTT
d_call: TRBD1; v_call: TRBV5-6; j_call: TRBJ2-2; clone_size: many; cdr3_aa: CASSRDRGRMNGELFF; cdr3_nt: TGTGCCAGCAGCCGCGACAGGGGAAGGATGAACGGGGAGCTGTTTTTT
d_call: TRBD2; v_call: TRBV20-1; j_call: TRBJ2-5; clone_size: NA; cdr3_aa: CSATTSGGDQETQYF; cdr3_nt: TGCAGTGCTACGACTAGCGGGGGAGATCAAGAGACCCAGTACTTC
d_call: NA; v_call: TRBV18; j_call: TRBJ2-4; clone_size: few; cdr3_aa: CASSPLGTTLFF; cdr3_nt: TGTGCCAGCTCACCACTGGGGACGACACTCTTCTTC
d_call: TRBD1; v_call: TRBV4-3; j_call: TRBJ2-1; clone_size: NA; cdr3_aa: CASSQSDRYNEQFF; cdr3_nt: TGCGCCAGCAGCCAATCGGACAGGTACAATGAGCAGTTCTTC
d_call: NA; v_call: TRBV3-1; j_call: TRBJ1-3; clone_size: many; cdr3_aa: CASSQEGYGNTIYF; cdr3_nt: TGTGCCAGCAGCCAAGAGGGGTATGGAAACACCATATATTTT
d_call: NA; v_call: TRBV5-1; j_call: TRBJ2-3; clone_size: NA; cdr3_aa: CASSLEAGSHTQYF; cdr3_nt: TGCGCCAGCAGCTTGGAGGCCGGGAGTCATACGCAGTATTTT
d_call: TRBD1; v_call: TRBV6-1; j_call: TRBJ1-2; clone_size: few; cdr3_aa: CASGPTTGYYGYTF; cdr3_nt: TGTGCCAGCGGACCGACGACAGGGTACTATGGCTACACCTTC
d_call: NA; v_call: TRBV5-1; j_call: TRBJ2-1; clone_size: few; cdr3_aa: CASRRDSSYNEQFF; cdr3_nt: TGCGCCAGCAGACGGGACTCCTCCTACAATGAGCAGTTCTTC
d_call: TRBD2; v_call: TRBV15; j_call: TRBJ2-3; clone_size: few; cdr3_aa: CATSSTIPGLAEPDTQYF; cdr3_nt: TGTGCCACCAGCAGCACCATCCCGGGACTAGCGGAACCAGATACGCAGTATTTT
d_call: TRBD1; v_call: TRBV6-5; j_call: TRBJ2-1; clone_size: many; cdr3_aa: CASSYSVQGARNEQFF; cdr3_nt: TGTGCCAGCAGTTACTCGGTTCAGGGGGCGAGGAATGAGCAGTTCTTC
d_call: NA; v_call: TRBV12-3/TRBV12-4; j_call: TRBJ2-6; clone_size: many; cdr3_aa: CASSPAGANVLTF; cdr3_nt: TGTGCCAGCAGCCCTGCTGGGGCCAACGTCCTGACTTTC
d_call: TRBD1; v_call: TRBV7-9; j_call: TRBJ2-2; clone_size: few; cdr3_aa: CASSVSQGENTGELFF; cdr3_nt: TGTGCCAGCAGCGTATCACAGGGGGAGAACACCGGGGAGCTGTTTTTT
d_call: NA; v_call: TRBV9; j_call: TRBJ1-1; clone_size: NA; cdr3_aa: CASSGSQGGQGPSEAFF; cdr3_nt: TGTGCCAGCAGCGGGTCCCAAGGGGGGCAGGGACCCAGTGAAGCTTTCTTT
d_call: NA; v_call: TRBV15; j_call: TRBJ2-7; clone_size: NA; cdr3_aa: CATSRVTLRSYEQYF; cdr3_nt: TGTGCCACCAGCAGAGTGACACTCCGCTCCTACGAGCAGTACTTC
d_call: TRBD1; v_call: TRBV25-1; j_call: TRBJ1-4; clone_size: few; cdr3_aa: CASRSTFGQGASEKLFF; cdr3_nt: TGTGCCAGCAGAAGTACCTTCGGACAGGGGGCTAGTGAAAAACTGTTTTTT
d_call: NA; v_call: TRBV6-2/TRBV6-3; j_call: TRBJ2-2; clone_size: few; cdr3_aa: CASSYFPKNTGELFF; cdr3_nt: TGTGCCAGCAGTTACTTCCCCAAGAACACCGGGGAGCTGTTTTTT
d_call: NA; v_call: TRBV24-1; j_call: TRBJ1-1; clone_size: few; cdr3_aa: CATSDLRLKNTEAFF; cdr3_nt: TGTGCCACCAGTGATTTGAGGTTGAAGAACACTGAAGCTTTCTTT
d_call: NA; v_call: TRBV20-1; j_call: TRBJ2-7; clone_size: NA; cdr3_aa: CSAPSISGLSYEQYF; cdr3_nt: TGCAGTGCCCCGTCAATCTCGGGCCTATCCTACGAGCAGTACTTC
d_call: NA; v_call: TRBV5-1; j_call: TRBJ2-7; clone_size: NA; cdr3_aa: CASSLERGAKQYF; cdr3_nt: TGCGCCAGCAGCTTGGAACGGGGGGCTAAGCAGTACTTC
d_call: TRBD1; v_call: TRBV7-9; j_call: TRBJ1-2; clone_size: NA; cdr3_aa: CASSSIRRGQDGYTF; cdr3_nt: TGTGCCAGCAGCTCGATAAGGAGGGGGCAGGATGGCTACACCTTC
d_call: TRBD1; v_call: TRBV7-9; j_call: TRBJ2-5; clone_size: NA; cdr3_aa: CASSVLGTAPPYF; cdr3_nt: TGTGCCAGCAGCGTACTTGGGACAGCTCCCCCGTACTTC
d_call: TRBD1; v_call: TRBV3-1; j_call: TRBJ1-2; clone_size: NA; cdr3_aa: CASSPLWEGAYGYTF; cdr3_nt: TGTGCCAGCAGCCCCTTATGGGAGGGGGCCTATGGCTACACCTTC
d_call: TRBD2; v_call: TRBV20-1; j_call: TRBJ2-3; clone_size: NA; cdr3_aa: CSAKRLAGLTDTQYF; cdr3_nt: TGCAGTGCCAAAAGACTAGCGGGGTTAACAGATACGCAGTATTTT
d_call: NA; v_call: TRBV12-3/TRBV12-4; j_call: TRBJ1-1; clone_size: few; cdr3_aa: CASDSRRNTEAFF; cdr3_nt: TGTGCCAGCGACTCACGACGGAACACTGAAGCTTTCTTT
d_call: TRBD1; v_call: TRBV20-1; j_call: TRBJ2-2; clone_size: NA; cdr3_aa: CSAPGQGQRELFF; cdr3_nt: TGCAGTGCCCCGGGACAGGGGCAACGGGAGCTGTTTTTT
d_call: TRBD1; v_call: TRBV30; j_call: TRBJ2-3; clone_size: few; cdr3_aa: CAWSRQGRTDTQYF; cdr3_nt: TGTGCCTGGAGCAGACAGGGTCGCACAGATACGCAGTATTTT
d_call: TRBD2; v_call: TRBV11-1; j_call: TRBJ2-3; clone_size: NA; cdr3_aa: CASSLFPRTSVGTDTQYF; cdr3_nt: TGTGCCAGCAGCTTATTTCCCCGGACTAGCGTGGGCACAGATACGCAGTATTTT
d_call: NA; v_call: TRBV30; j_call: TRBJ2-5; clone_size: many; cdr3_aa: CAWSVGETQYF; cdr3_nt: TGTGCCTGGAGTGTAGGCGAGACCCAGTACTTC
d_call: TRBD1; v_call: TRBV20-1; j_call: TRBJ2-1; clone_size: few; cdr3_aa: CSAEGANNEQFF; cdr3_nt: TGCAGTGCTGAGGGGGCTAACAATGAGCAGTTCTTC
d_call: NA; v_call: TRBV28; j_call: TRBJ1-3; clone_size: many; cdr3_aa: CASSITRYPGNTIYF; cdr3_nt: TGTGCCAGCAGCATAACACGGTACCCTGGAAACACCATATATTTT
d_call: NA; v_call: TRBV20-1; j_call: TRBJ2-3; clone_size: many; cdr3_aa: CSARDRVAGTDTQYF; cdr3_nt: TGCAGTGCTAGAGATCGTGTAGCGGGCACAGATACGCAGTATTTT
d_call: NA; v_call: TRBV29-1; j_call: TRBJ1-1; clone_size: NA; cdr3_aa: CSVEDRAFF; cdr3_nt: TGCAGCGTTGAAGATCGAGCTTTCTTT
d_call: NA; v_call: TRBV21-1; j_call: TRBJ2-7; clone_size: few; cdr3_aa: CASSKALSSSYEQYF; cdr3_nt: TGTGCCAGCAGCAAAGCGTTGTCGTCCTCCTACGAGCAGTACTTC
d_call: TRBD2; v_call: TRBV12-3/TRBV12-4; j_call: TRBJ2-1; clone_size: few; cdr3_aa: CASTEGTKLTSYNEQFF; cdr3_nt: TGTGCCAGCACCGAAGGGACTAAACTAACCTCCTACAATGAGCAGTTCTTC
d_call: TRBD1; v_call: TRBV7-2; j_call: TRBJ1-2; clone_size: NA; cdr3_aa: CASSPGDTGGSGYTF; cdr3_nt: TGTGCCAGCAGCCCAGGGGATACAGGGGGCTCTGGCTACACCTTC
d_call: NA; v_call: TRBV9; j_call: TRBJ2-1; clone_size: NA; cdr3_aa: CASSVEGSNEQFF; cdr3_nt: TGTGCCAGCAGCGTAGAGGGGAGTAATGAGCAGTTCTTC
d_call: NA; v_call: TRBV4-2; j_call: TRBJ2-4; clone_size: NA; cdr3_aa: CASSQERASAKNIQYF; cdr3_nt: TGTGCCAGCAGCCAAGAAAGAGCGTCAGCCAAAAACATTCAGTACTTC